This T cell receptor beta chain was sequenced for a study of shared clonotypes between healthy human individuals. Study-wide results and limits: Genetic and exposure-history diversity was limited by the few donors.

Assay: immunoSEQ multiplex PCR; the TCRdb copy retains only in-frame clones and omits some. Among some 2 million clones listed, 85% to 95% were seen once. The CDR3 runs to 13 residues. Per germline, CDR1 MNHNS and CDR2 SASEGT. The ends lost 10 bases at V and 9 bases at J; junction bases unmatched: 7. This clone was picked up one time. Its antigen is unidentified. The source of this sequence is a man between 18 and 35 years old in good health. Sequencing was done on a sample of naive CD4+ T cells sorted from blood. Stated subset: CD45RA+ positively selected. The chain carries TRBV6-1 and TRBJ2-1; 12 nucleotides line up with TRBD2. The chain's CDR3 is CATRLAGVVEQFF. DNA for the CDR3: TGTGCCACCAGACTAGCGGGAGTGGTTGAGCAGTTCTTC.